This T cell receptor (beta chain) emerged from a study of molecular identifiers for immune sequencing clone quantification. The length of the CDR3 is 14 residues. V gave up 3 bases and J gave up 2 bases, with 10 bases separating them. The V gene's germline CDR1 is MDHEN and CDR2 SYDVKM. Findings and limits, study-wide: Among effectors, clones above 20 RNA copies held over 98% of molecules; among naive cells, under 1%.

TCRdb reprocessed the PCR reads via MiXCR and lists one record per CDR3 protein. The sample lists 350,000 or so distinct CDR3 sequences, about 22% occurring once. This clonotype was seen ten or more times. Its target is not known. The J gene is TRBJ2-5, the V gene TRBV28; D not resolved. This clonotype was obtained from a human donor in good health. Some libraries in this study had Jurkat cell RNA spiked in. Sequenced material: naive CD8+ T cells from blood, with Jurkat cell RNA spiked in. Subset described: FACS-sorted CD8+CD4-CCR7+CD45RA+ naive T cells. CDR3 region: CASSFYDNQETQYF. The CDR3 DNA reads TGTGCCAGCAGTTTTTATGACAATCAAGAGACCCAGTACTTC.